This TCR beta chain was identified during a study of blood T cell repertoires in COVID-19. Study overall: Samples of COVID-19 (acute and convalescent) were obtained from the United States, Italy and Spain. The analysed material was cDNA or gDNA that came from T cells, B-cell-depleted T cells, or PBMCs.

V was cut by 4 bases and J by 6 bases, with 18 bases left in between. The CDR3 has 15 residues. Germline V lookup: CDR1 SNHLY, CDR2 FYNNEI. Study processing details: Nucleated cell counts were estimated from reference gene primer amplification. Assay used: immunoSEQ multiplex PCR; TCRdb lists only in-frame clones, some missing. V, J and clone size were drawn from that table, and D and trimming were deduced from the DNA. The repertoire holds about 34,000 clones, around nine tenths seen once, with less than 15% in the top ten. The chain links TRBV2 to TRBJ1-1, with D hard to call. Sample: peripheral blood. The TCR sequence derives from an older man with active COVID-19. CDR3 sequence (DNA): TGTGCCAGCAGTGTCATTACCTTTCGGAGCGCTGAAGCTTTCTTT. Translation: CASSVITFRSAEAFF. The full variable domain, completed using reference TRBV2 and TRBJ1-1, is EPEVTQTPSHQVTQMGQEVILRCVPISNHLYFYWYRQILGQKVEFLVSFYNNEISEKSEIFDDQFSVERPDGSNFTLKIRSTKLEDSAMYFCASSVITFRSAEAFFGQGTRLTVV.